This T cell receptor beta chain was captured in a study of T cell repertoires in cytomegalovirus infection. TCRdb re-called the reads with MiXCR, one entry per CDR3 protein. The data contain about half a million distinct CDR3 sequences, 30% to 35% of them singletons. Study outcomes and limitations: HLA-C-restricted CMV clonotypes gave the most frequent clonotype in two of eight donors.

The CDR3 runs 15 residues. Per the germline V gene, CDR1 is LNHDA and CDR2 is SQIVND (reference sequence). Trimming took 2 bases from V and 6 from J; bases not matched to a gene: 6. This clonotype was found once. The antigen remains undetermined. V and J are TRBV19 and TRBJ2-1; TRBD2 aligns across 8 bases. The source was cultured PBMCs, collected from culture after CMV antigen stimulation. The clonotype originates from a human donor in good health (CMV status not recorded). Some clones in this sample may be carry-over from other donors' samples. CDR3: CASSIISGMVNEQFF. The CDR3 region has the DNA TGTGCCAGTAGTATAATTAGCGGGATGGTCAATGAGCAGTTCTTC.